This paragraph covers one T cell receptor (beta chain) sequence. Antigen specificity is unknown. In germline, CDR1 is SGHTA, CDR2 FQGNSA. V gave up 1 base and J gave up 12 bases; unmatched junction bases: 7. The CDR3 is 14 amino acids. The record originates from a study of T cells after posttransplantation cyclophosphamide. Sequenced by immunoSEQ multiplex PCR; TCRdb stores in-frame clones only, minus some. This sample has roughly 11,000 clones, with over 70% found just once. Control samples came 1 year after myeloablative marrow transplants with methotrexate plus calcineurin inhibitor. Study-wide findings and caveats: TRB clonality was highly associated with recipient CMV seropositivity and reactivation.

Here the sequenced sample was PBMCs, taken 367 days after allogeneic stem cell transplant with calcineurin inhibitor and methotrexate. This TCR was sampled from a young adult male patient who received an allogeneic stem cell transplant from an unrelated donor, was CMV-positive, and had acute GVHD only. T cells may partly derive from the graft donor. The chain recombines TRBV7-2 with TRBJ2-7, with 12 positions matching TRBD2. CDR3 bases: TGTGCCAGCAGCTTAGATTGGACTAGCGGGGAAGCGTACTTC. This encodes CASSLDWTSGEAYF.